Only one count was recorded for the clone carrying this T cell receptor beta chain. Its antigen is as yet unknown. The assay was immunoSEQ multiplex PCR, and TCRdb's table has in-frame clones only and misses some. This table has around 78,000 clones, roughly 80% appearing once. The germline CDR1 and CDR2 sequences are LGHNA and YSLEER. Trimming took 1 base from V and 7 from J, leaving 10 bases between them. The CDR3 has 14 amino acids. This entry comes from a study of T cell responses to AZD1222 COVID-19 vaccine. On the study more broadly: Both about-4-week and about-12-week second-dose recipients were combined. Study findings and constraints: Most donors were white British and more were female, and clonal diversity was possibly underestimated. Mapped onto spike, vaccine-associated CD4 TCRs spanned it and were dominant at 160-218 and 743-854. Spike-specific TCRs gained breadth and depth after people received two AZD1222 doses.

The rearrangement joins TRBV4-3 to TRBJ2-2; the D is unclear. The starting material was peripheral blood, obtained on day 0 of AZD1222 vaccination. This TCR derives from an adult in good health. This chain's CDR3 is CASSQVPGYGELFF. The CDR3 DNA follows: TGCGCCAGCAGCCAAGTTCCCGGGTACGGGGAGCTGTTTTTT.